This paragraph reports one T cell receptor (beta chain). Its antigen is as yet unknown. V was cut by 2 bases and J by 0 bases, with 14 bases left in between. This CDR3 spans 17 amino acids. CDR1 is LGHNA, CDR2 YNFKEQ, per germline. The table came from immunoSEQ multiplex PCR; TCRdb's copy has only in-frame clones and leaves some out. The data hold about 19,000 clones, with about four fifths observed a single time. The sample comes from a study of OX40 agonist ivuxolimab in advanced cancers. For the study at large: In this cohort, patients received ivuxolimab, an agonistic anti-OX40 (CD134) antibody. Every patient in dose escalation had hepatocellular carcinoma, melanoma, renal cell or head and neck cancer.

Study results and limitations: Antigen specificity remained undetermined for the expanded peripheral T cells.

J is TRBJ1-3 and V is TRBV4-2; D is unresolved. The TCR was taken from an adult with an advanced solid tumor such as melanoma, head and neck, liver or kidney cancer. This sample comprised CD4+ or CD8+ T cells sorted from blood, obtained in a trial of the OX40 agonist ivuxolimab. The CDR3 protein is CASSQKRALSSGNTIYF. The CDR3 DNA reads TGTGCCAGCAGCCAAAAACGTGCGCTCAGCTCTGGAAACACCATATATTTT.